Below, one TCR beta chain is given with its context. The antigen is not known. This entry is derived from a study of long-term antiretroviral therapy in people with HIV. In the study overall: There is a gap of about a decade between the earliest samples and the later 2015 immediate-ART recommendation.

Study-wide results and caveats: Viral resistance, ART adherence and therapy changes all lacked available data. Against controls, HIV repertoires showed narrower ranges of CDR3 length.

Survey level was the resolution at which the v3.0 immunoSEQ assay ran. TCRdb's copy holds only in-frame clones and misses some; the assay was immunoSEQ multiplex PCR. In the table there are about 27,000 clones, roughly 82% of which are singletons. The germline gives CDR1 MNHNS, CDR2 SASEGT. The V and J ends lost 0 bases and 5 bases respectively, with 13 bases between them. This CDR3 comprises 15 residues. The sample was unsorted PBMCs, taken 0.8 years before starting antiretroviral therapy. The sequence was collected from a man aged 18 to 30 with HIV. The V call is TRBV6-1, the J call TRBJ1-1; D is unclear. CDR3 sequence (DNA): TGTGCCAGCAGTGAAGCGGCCTGGTGGGAGACTGAAGCTTTCTTT. This codes for CASSEAAWWETEAFF.